Listed below are T cell receptor beta chains from one sample, sequenced in a study of Ad26.COV2.S vaccination and SARS-CoV-2 variants. TCRdb's copy holds only in-frame clones and misses some; the assay was immunoSEQ multiplex PCR. The sample shows about 350,000 clones, 92% of them seen only once. The sample here was peripheral blood, taken after recovery from COVID-19. The source of these receptors is a human donor who had recovered from COVID-19. CDR3s include the opening cysteine and the closing phenylalanine or tryptophan. The D gene is left open where the match is weak.

V	J	D	CDR3	DNA
TRBV12-3/TRBV12-4	TRBJ1-1	-	CASRVATEAFF	TGTGCCAGCAGAGTTGCGACTGAAGCTTTCTTT
TRBV7-9	TRBJ2-1	TRBD1	CASTRGQGARNEQFF	TGTGCCAGCACGCGGGGACAGGGGGCGCGAAATGAGCAGTTCTTC
TRBV6-1	TRBJ1-3	-	CASSEYHSSGNTIYF	TGTGCCAGCAGTGAATATCACAGCTCTGGAAACACCATATATTTT
TRBV10-2	TRBJ1-2	-	CASKETANYGYTF	TGCGCCAGCAAGGAAACGGCTAACTATGGCTACACCTTC
TRBV29-1	TRBJ1-2	-	CSASDNYGYTF	TGCAGCGCTAGTGACAATTATGGCTACACCTTC
TRBV7-9	TRBJ1-3	-	CASSSGNTIYF	TGTGCCAGCTCATCTGGAAACACCATATATTTT
TRBV5-6	TRBJ2-2	-	CASSLGPQGTSGELFF	TGTGCCAGCAGCTTGGGGCCACAGGGTACCTCCGGGGAGCTGTTTTTT
TRBV7-9	TRBJ1-4	-	CASSPPGINEKLFF	TGTGCCAGCAGCCCCCCAGGGATTAATGAAAAACTGTTTTTT
TRBV11-2	TRBJ1-3	-	CASSFLEARGISGNTIYF	TGTGCCAGCAGCTTTTTGGAGGCCCGAGGGATCTCTGGAAACACCATATATTTT
TRBV13	TRBJ1-5	-	CASSVGPSIYSNQPQHF	TGTGCCAGCAGCGTGGGCCCCTCCATCTATAGCAATCAGCCCCAGCATTTT
TRBV11-2	TRBJ1-1	-	CASSLDWGSTEAFF	TGTGCCAGCAGCTTAGATTGGGGGAGCACTGAAGCTTTCTTT